The 2 T cell receptor beta chains below come from one sample, sequenced in a study of early T cells in non-severe SARS-CoV-2 infection (dated by TCRdb to about 2021). Libraries were prepared through 5' RACE. Sequencing was carried out with a NextSeq 500. Using fastp trimming at Q25 and MiXCR clonotype assembly, TCRdb reanalyzed the public sequencing data and kept in-frame beta chains. One record per CDR3 amino acid sequence lists the most common genes and DNA. For this sample there are fewer than 55,000 distinct CDR3 sequences; around 8.4% appear just once. Approximately 4% of the sample is in the top ten clones. What was sequenced was whole blood. The receptors stem from an adult who was a healthcare worker with PCR-confirmed SARS-CoV-2 infection or an uninfected control (not recorded which).

This clonotype has at least ten counts. V and J are TRBV5-5 and TRBJ1-2; D might be TRBD1 (5 bases). CDR3 length: 15 amino acids. The ends were cut back, 3 bases at V and 7 bases at J, with 19 bases in the middle. CDR1 and CDR2 (germline): SGHKS, YYEKEE (reference sequence). CDR3 loop: CASSYGTEGRSGYTF. The DNA of the CDR3 is TGTGCCAGCAGCTACGGGACGGAAGGCAGGTCTGGCTACACCTTC.

This clonotype was detected many times. This rearrangement joins TRBV25-1 to TRBJ2-1; possible D gene TRBD2, 6 bases. V gave up 0 bases and J gave up 5 bases, with 14 bases separating them. The germline V gene has CDR1 MGHDK and CDR2 SYGVNS. The CDR3 totals 16 residues. CDR3 residues: CASSEYQSGLDNEQFF. DNA of the CDR3: TGTGCCAGCAGTGAATATCAAAGCGGGCTCGACAATGAGCAGTTCTTC.